These T cell receptor beta chains were read from a single sample in a study of cytomegalovirus exposure and HLA in healthy donors. Profiling relied on immunoSEQ multiplex PCR, and the TCRdb table lists in-frame clones only, not all of them. The table shows approximately 140,000 clones, with nearly 85% occurring only once. Sequencing was carried out using PBMCs. These receptors were collected from a boy aged 5-17 years in good health and CMV-seronegative. CDR3s include the opening cysteine and the closing phenylalanine or tryptophan. A D gene is named only where the DNA matches it firmly. Clone size is shown for a subset of rows, as once, few, many or a class of expanded clone.

j_call	d_call	v_call	clone_size	cdr3_aa	cdr3_nt
TRBJ2-4	TRBD2	TRBV7-2	NA	CASSFREVNIQYF	TGTGCCAGCAGCTTTCGGGAGGTGAACATTCAGTACTTC
TRBJ2-3	NA	TRBV6-1	NA	CASSDWGPVDTQYF	TGTGCCAGCAGTGACTGGGGGCCGGTAGATACGCAGTATTTT
TRBJ1-5	TRBD1	TRBV19	NA	CASSIGTGDNQPQHF	TGTGCCAGTAGTATAGGGACAGGGGACAATCAGCCCCAGCATTTT
TRBJ1-5	NA	TRBV30	NA	CAWSVRVAQPQHF	TGTGCCTGGAGTGTGAGGGTGGCTCAGCCCCAGCATTTT
TRBJ2-5	TRBD1	TRBV7-9	NA	CASSVMTGLETQYF	TGTGCCAGCAGCGTTATGACAGGGCTAGAGACCCAGTACTTC
TRBJ2-5	NA	TRBV30	NA	CAWSRQVQETQYF	TGTGCCTGGTCCCGACAGGTTCAAGAGACCCAGTACTTC
TRBJ2-7	TRBD2	TRBV7-8	NA	CASSLASGASGSLRYEQYF	TGTGCCAGCAGCTTAGCGTCTGGGGCTAGCGGGAGTCTGCGGTACGAGCAGTACTTC
TRBJ2-2	NA	TRBV7-9	NA	CASSDRSGWELFF	TGTGCCAGCAGCGACAGATCTGGTTGGGAGCTGTTTTTT
TRBJ2-2	TRBD1	TRBV29-1	NA	CSVGTVLTGELFF	TGCAGCGTGGGGACAGTATTAACCGGGGAGCTGTTTTTT
TRBJ2-7	TRBD2	TRBV13	once	CASSLGGGPTQQYF	TGTGCCAGCAGCTTGGGCGGGGGGCCTACGCAGCAGTACTTC
TRBJ2-7	NA	TRBV6-6	NA	CASSRGQGGDEQYF	TGTGCCAGCAGTCGTGGACAGGGAGGGGACGAGCAGTACTTC
TRBJ2-1	NA	TRBV16	NA	CASSPQAYNEQFF	TGTGCCAGCAGCCCCCAAGCATACAATGAGCAGTTCTTC
TRBJ1-1	TRBD1	TRBV13	NA	CASSFLSGGTEAFF	TGTGCCAGCAGCTTTTTGTCAGGGGGCACTGAAGCTTTCTTT
TRBJ1-1	NA	TRBV6-5	once	CASSYGLSGRGEAFF	TGTGCCAGCAGTTACGGGCTGTCGGGCCGGGGTGAAGCTTTCTTT
TRBJ2-7	TRBD2	TRBV18	NA	CASSPSSGRAYEQYF	TGTGCCAGCTCACCATCCAGCGGGAGGGCTTACGAGCAGTACTTC
TRBJ2-2	TRBD1	TRBV29-1	NA	CSVEDTGTGTGELFF	TGCAGCGTTGAAGATACAGGGACAGGGACCGGGGAGCTGTTTTTT
TRBJ2-2	NA	TRBV18	NA	CASSSSGGFNTGELFF	TGTGCCAGCTCATCCTCAGGAGGCTTTAACACCGGGGAGCTGTTTTTT
TRBJ1-1	NA	TRBV9	NA	CASSVEGQAGAFF	TGTGCCAGCAGCGTAGAAGGACAAGCGGGAGCTTTCTTT
TRBJ2-7	NA	TRBV30	NA	CAWSEASSYEQYF	TGTGCCTGGAGTGAGGCTAGCTCCTACGAGCAGTACTTC
TRBJ2-7	NA	TRBV27	NA	CASRSFGLHYEQYF	TGTGCCAGCAGGTCCTTTGGACTTCACTACGAGCAGTACTTC
TRBJ2-1	NA	TRBV10-3	NA	CAISDSLVSAEQFF	TGTGCCATCAGTGACTCTCTAGTTTCGGCTGAGCAGTTCTTC
TRBJ2-5	NA	TRBV7-2	NA	CASSPLGGTQYF	TGTGCCAGCAGCCCCCTCGGGGGGACCCAGTACTTC
TRBJ1-2	TRBD1	TRBV27	NA	CASSDRGRNYGYTF	TGTGCCAGCAGTGACAGGGGGCGAAACTATGGCTACACCTTC
TRBJ1-1	NA	TRBV7-9	NA	CASSLGRTEAFF	TGTGCCAGCAGCTTAGGGAGGACTGAAGCTTTCTTT
TRBJ2-5	NA	TRBV14	NA	CASSKGGSQETQYF	TGTGCCAGCAGCAAGGGGGGGTCTCAAGAGACCCAGTACTTC
TRBJ2-7	TRBD2	TRBV19	NA	CASKAASGSSYEQYF	TGTGCCAGTAAGGCGGCGAGCGGGAGCTCCTACGAGCAGTACTTC
TRBJ1-1	NA	TRBV2	NA	CASREDWGVERAFF	TGTGCCAGCAGGGAGGACTGGGGGGTTGAGAGAGCTTTCTTT
TRBJ2-7	NA	TRBV19	once	CASSIESSYEQYF	TGTGCCAGTAGTATAGAGAGCTCCTACGAGCAGTACTTC
TRBJ2-3	TRBD1	TRBV5-6	NA	CASSTDRAFTDTQYF	TGTGCCAGCAGCACGGACAGGGCGTTCACAGATACGCAGTATTTT
TRBJ1-4	TRBD1	TRBV10-3	NA	CAIRGDREEKLFF	TGTGCCATCAGAGGGGACAGGGAGGAAAAACTGTTTTTT
TRBJ2-7	NA	TRBV29-1	NA	CSVAKQGYEQYF	TGCAGCGTCGCTAAACAGGGCTACGAGCAGTACTTC
TRBJ2-7	TRBD1	TRBV19	NA	CASRKTGVFPSHEQYF	TGTGCCAGTAGAAAGACAGGGGTTTTTCCCTCTCACGAGCAGTACTTC
TRBJ2-5	TRBD1	TRBV27	NA	CASSSPGQGSETQYF	TGTGCCAGCAGTTCACCGGGACAGGGCAGCGAGACCCAGTACTTC